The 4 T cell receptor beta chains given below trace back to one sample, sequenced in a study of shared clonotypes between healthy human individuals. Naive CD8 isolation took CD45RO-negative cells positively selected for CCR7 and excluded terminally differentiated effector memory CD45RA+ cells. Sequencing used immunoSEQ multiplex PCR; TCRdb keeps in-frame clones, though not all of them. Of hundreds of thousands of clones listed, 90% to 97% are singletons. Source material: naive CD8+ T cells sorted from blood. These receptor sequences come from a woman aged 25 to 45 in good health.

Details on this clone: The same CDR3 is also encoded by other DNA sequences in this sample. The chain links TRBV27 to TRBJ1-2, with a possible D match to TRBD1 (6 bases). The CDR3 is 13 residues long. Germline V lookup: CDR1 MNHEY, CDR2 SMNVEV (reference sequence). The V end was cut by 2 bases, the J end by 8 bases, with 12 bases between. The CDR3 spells CASSLGGASGYTF. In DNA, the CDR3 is TGTGCCAGCAGTTTAGGGGGGGCCTCCGGCTACACCTTC.

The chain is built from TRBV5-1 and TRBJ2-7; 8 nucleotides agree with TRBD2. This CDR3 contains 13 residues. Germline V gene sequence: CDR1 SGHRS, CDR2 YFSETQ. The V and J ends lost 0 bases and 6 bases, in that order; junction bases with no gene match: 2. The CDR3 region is CASSLGGLVEQYF. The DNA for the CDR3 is TGCGCCAGCAGCTTGGGGGGACTAGTCGAGCAGTACTTC.

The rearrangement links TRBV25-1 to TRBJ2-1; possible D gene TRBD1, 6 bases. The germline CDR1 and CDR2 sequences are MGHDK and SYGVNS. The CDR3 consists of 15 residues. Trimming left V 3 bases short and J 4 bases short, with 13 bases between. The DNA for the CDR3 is TGTGCCAGCAGTGACTCAGGGGCCGAATACAATGAGCAGTTCTTC. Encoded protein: CASSDSGAEYNEQFF.

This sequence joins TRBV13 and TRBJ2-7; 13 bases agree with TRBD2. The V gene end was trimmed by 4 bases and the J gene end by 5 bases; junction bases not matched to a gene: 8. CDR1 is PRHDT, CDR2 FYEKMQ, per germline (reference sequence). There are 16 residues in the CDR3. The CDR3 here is CASSSNEGLAGDEQYF. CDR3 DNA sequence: TGTGCCAGCAGCTCAAACGAAGGACTAGCGGGAGACGAGCAGTACTTC.